The rows below give T cell receptor beta chains drawn from one sample of a study of blood T cell repertoires in COVID-19. TCRdb keeps only in-frame clones here, not all; method: immunoSEQ multiplex PCR. The sample contains around 82,000 clones, around nine tenths of which appear only once. The sequenced sample was peripheral blood. The receptors here all came from a man older than 75 with COVID-19, enrolled during active disease. The CDR3 runs from the conserved cysteine through the conserved F or W. Each record gives: clone size, D gene, J gene, V gene, CDR3 protein, CDR3 DNA. D genes are given only for firm matches. Expanded clones get a size class; other rows say once, few or many, or leave the size out.

clone_size: -
d_call: TRBD1
j_call: TRBJ1-5
v_call: TRBV19
cdr3_aa: CASSRSPGQGFQPQHF
cdr3_nt: TGTGCCAGTAGTAGAAGTCCGGGACAGGGGTTTCAGCCCCAGCATTTT

clone_size: -
d_call: -
j_call: TRBJ2-2
v_call: TRBV6-5
cdr3_aa: CASSYDRITGELFF
cdr3_nt: TGTGCCAGCAGTTACGACAGAATAACCGGGGAGCTGTTTTTT

clone_size: -
d_call: -
j_call: TRBJ1-1
v_call: TRBV15
cdr3_aa: CATSRDPGGPNTEAFF
cdr3_nt: TGTGCCACCAGCAGAGATCCGGGGGGCCCGAACACTGAAGCTTTCTTT

clone_size: -
d_call: TRBD1
j_call: TRBJ1-2
v_call: TRBV28
cdr3_aa: CASRSGTGSYGYTF
cdr3_nt: TGTGCCAGCAGGTCCGGGACAGGGAGCTATGGCTACACCTTC

clone_size: once
d_call: -
j_call: TRBJ2-3
v_call: TRBV2
cdr3_aa: CASSEEIVTTDTQYF
cdr3_nt: TGTGCCAGCAGTGAAGAAATAGTTACCACAGATACGCAGTATTTT

clone_size: -
d_call: TRBD1
j_call: TRBJ1-4
v_call: TRBV5-1
cdr3_aa: CASSSQGARDEKLFF
cdr3_nt: TGCGCCAGCAGCTCACAGGGGGCGCGAGATGAAAAACTGTTTTTT

clone_size: -
d_call: -
j_call: TRBJ2-2
v_call: TRBV12-3/TRBV12-4
cdr3_aa: CASSLSPGELFF
cdr3_nt: TGTGCCAGCAGCCTCTCTCCCGGGGAGCTGTTTTTT

clone_size: once
d_call: -
j_call: TRBJ1-6
v_call: TRBV3-1/TRBV3-2
cdr3_aa: CASSQAENSPLHF
cdr3_nt: TGTGCCAGCAGCCAGGCGGAAAATTCACCCCTCCACTTT

clone_size: -
d_call: -
j_call: TRBJ1-1
v_call: TRBV27
cdr3_aa: CASSHRDTEAFF
cdr3_nt: TGTGCCAGCAGTCACAGGGACACTGAAGCTTTCTTT

clone_size: -
d_call: -
j_call: TRBJ1-1
v_call: TRBV27
cdr3_aa: CASSDRARLNTEAFF
cdr3_nt: TGTGCCAGCAGTGACAGAGCGCGGCTTAACACTGAAGCTTTCTTT

clone_size: -
d_call: -
j_call: TRBJ2-3
v_call: TRBV3-1/TRBV3-2
cdr3_aa: CASSPPSTDTQYF
cdr3_nt: TGTGCCAGCAGCCCCCCTAGCACAGATACGCAGTATTTT

clone_size: -
d_call: -
j_call: TRBJ1-2
v_call: TRBV9
cdr3_aa: CASSVDSYGYTF
cdr3_nt: TGTGCCAGCAGCGTAGACAGTTATGGCTACACCTTC

clone_size: -
d_call: -
j_call: TRBJ2-7
v_call: TRBV3-1/TRBV3-2
cdr3_aa: CASSQEGTGEYF
cdr3_nt: TGTGCCAGCAGCCAAGAGGGGACGGGGGAGTACTTC

clone_size: few
d_call: -
j_call: TRBJ1-6
v_call: TRBV5-5
cdr3_aa: CASSPAYNSPLHF
cdr3_nt: TGTGCCAGCAGCCCGGCCTATAATTCACCCCTCCACTTT

clone_size: -
d_call: -
j_call: TRBJ1-3
v_call: TRBV7-8
cdr3_aa: CASSLWTDSGNTIYF
cdr3_nt: TGTGCCAGCAGCTTATGGACAGACTCTGGAAACACCATATATTTT

clone_size: -
d_call: TRBD2
j_call: TRBJ2-3
v_call: TRBV6-2/TRBV6-3
cdr3_aa: CASSWDYTSTDTQYF
cdr3_nt: TGTGCCAGCAGCTGGGACTACACAAGCACAGATACGCAGTATTTT

clone_size: -
d_call: -
j_call: TRBJ1-1
v_call: TRBV20-1
cdr3_aa: CSVELNTEAFF
cdr3_nt: TGCAGTGTTGAGCTGAACACTGAAGCTTTCTTT

clone_size: -
d_call: -
j_call: TRBJ2-7
v_call: TRBV21-1
cdr3_aa: CASSKVPRIMVYEQYF
cdr3_nt: TGTGCCAGCAGCAAAGTGCCCAGGATAATGGTCTACGAGCAGTACTTC

clone_size: -
d_call: TRBD1
j_call: TRBJ2-7
v_call: TRBV18
cdr3_aa: CASSPQGDSSYEQYF
cdr3_nt: TGTGCCAGCTCACCCCAAGGGGACAGCTCCTACGAGCAGTACTTC

clone_size: -
d_call: -
j_call: TRBJ2-1
v_call: TRBV5-1
cdr3_aa: CASSLDPGSSYNEQFF
cdr3_nt: TGCGCCAGCAGCTTGGACCCGGGAAGCTCCTACAATGAGCAGTTCTTC

clone_size: -
d_call: -
j_call: TRBJ2-3
v_call: TRBV27
cdr3_aa: CASRAWEVTDTQYF
cdr3_nt: TGTGCCAGCAGGGCTTGGGAGGTGACAGATACGCAGTATTTT

clone_size: once
d_call: TRBD1
j_call: TRBJ2-2
v_call: TRBV7-8
cdr3_aa: CASSLATQGTGELFF
cdr3_nt: TGTGCCAGCAGCTTAGCTACACAGGGGACCGGGGAGCTGTTTTTT

clone_size: -
d_call: -
j_call: TRBJ1-1
v_call: TRBV3-1/TRBV3-2
cdr3_aa: CASSQQINTEAFF
cdr3_nt: TGTGCCAGCAGCCAACAGATTAACACTGAAGCTTTCTTT

clone_size: -
d_call: -
j_call: TRBJ1-5
v_call: TRBV7-9
cdr3_aa: CASSLGAPGGSQPQHF
cdr3_nt: TGTGCCAGCAGCTTAGGGGCTCCAGGAGGAAGTCAGCCCCAGCATTTT

clone_size: -
d_call: TRBD1
j_call: TRBJ2-7
v_call: TRBV9
cdr3_aa: CASSVGTGGAYEQYF
cdr3_nt: TGTGCCAGCAGCGTAGGGACAGGGGGAGCCTACGAGCAGTACTTC

clone_size: -
d_call: -
j_call: TRBJ1-6
v_call: TRBV7-3
cdr3_aa: CASSLNRAGNSPLHF
cdr3_nt: TGTGCCAGCAGCTTAAATCGGGCAGGGAATTCACCCCTCCACTTT

clone_size: -
d_call: TRBD1
j_call: TRBJ1-1
v_call: TRBV16
cdr3_aa: CASSTGGTEAFF
cdr3_nt: TGTGCCAGCAGTACAGGGGGCACTGAAGCTTTCTTT